These T cell receptor beta chains were read from a single sample in a study of human T cells and chemical hapten exposure. Each CDR3 protein is one row after TCRdb ran MiXCR on the RACE reads. The sample records 80,000 to 95,000 distinct CDR3 sequences, approximately 11% being singletons. The sequencing used whole blood, collected in connection with sensitization to the hapten diphenylcyclopropenone (DPC). The source is a man aged 40-50 years with alopecia areata. Some clones in this sample may be carry-over from other donors' samples. Each CDR3 is given with its conserved first and last residue. D genes are given only for firm matches. Rows give clone size only sometimes, using once, few, many, or a class for an expanded clone.

>many|TRBV7-2|TRBD1|TRBJ2-6
CASSFGDRGPGANVLTF
TGTGCCAGCAGCTTCGGGGACAGAGGGCCCGGGGCCAACGTCCTGACTTTC
>-|TRBV11-2|-|TRBJ2-3
CASSSIQGLQDTQYF
TGTGCCAGCAGCTCAATTCAGGGACTCCAGGATACGCAGTATTTT
>-|TRBV7-2|-|TRBJ1-1
CASSFPPVPNTEAFF
TGTGCCAGCAGCTTCCCACCAGTCCCGAACACTGAAGCTTTCTTT
>many|TRBV28|TRBD1|TRBJ1-2
CASSPPTGGEANYGYTF
TGTGCCAGCAGCCCCCCGACAGGGGGTGAGGCTAACTATGGCTACACCTTC
>few|TRBV6-1|TRBD2|TRBJ2-3
CASREISGRGTDTQYF
TGTGCCAGCAGGGAAATCAGCGGGAGGGGCACAGATACGCAGTATTTT
>few|TRBV5-4|-|TRBJ2-3
CASSLDGSSTDTQYF
TGTGCCAGCAGCTTGGACGGGAGTAGCACAGATACGCAGTATTTT
>-|TRBV6-5|-|TRBJ2-5
CASSYRGGYGETQYF
TGTGCCAGCAGTTACCGGGGAGGTTATGGAGAGACCCAGTACTTC
>-|TRBV7-2|-|TRBJ2-4
CASSQGLGNIQYF
TGTGCCAGCTCCCAGGGCCTTGGAAACATTCAGTACTTC
>few|TRBV6-2/TRBV6-3|TRBD2|TRBJ2-4
CASSQGLAQAKNIQYF
TGTGCCAGCAGCCAGGGACTAGCGCAGGCCAAAAACATTCAGTACTTC
>many|TRBV12-3/TRBV12-4|-|TRBJ1-1
CASSSPWGGTEAFF
TGTGCCAGCAGTTCCCCATGGGGAGGAACTGAAGCTTTCTTT
>few|TRBV9|TRBD2|TRBJ2-3
CASSVVASGLSTDTQYF
TGTGCCAGCAGCGTAGTCGCTAGCGGGCTTAGCACAGATACGCAGTATTTT
>many|TRBV4-3|-|TRBJ1-4
CASSREAGVREKLFF
TGCGCCAGCAGCCGGGAGGCGGGGGTTCGCGAAAAACTGTTTTTT
>-|TRBV5-6|-|TRBJ2-3
CASSPRPGDTQYF
TGTGCCAGCAGCCCCCGCCCGGGAGATACGCAGTATTTT
>-|TRBV11-2|-|TRBJ2-2
CASSLNPGAGELFF
TGTGCCAGCAGCTTAAACCCAGGGGCCGGGGAGCTGTTTTTT
>many|TRBV7-9|-|TRBJ2-3
CASSYQTGSTDTQYF
TGTGCCAGCAGTTATCAGACTGGAAGCACAGATACGCAGTATTTT
>many|TRBV7-7|TRBD2|TRBJ2-3
CASSPQTSGRESSTDTQYF
TGTGCTAGCAGCCCCCAGACTAGCGGGAGAGAATCTAGCACAGATACGCAGTATTTT
>few|TRBV12-3/TRBV12-4|-|TRBJ2-4
CASSPRGTVEGGIQYF
TGTGCCAGCAGTCCGCGAGGGACCGTTGAGGGAGGCATTCAGTACTTC
>-|TRBV6-2/TRBV6-3|-|TRBJ2-2
CASSYERSELFF
TGTGCCAGCAGTTACGAGCGTTCGGAGCTGTTTTTT
>few|TRBV20-1|-|TRBJ2-7
CSALPQVRASPYEQYF
TGCAGTGCTCTCCCTCAGGTCAGGGCCAGTCCCTACGAGCAGTACTTC
>many|TRBV6-2/TRBV6-3|TRBD1|TRBJ1-1
CASIPGQGISLNTEAFF
TGTGCCAGCATACCGGGACAGGGTATATCTTTGAACACTGAAGCTTTCTTT
>many|TRBV20-1|TRBD2|TRBJ2-3
CSACRASGSDTQYF
TGCAGTGCATGTCGGGCTAGCGGCTCAGATACGCAGTATTTT
>-|TRBV7-2|-|TRBJ2-3
CASSYLRGTDTQYF
TGTGCCAGCAGCTATCTCAGGGGAACAGATACGCAGTATTTT
>-|TRBV28|TRBD2|TRBJ2-1
CASLSGTSGKGGGEQFF
TGTGCCAGCCTAAGTGGGACTAGCGGCAAAGGAGGGGGTGAGCAGTTCTTC
>medium-sized|TRBV4-2|-|TRBJ1-2
CASSPERVIYGYTF
TGTGCCAGCAGCCCCGAAAGGGTCATATATGGCTACACCTTC
>many|TRBV3-1|-|TRBJ2-3
CASSPLASADTQYF
TGTGCCAGCAGCCCACTAGCTTCGGCAGATACGCAGTATTTT
>-|TRBV6-6|TRBD2|TRBJ2-1
CASRYGLAGGRSYNEQFF
TGTGCCAGCAGATATGGACTAGCGGGAGGGCGGTCCTACAATGAGCAGTTCTTC
>-|TRBV14|-|TRBJ2-1
CASSQETAARVFGNEQFF
TGTGCCAGCAGCCAAGAGACCGCAGCCAGGGTCTTCGGCAATGAGCAGTTCTTC
>few|TRBV7-6|-|TRBJ2-1
CASSLTTRAYNEQFF
TGTGCCAGCAGCTTAACGACCAGAGCCTACAATGAGCAGTTCTTC
>many|TRBV4-2|TRBD2|TRBJ2-1
CASSRMLAGSYNEQFF
TGTGCCAGCAGCCGCATGTTAGCGGGGAGTTACAATGAGCAGTTCTTC
>-|TRBV28|TRBD1|TRBJ2-7
CASSLSPDRFLSYEQYF
TGTGCCAGCAGTTTATCCCCGGACAGGTTCCTCTCCTACGAGCAGTACTTC
>few|TRBV3-1|TRBD1|TRBJ1-1
CASSQDWTGATEAFF
TGTGCCAGCAGCCAAGATTGGACAGGGGCAACTGAAGCTTTCTTT